What follows are 21 T cell receptor beta chains derived from one specimen sequenced in a study of T cells in Graves' hyperthyroidism and ophthalmopathy. TCR beta CDR3 regions were amplified from RNA transcripts. HTBI primers were used for first-round RT-PCR of the TCR CDR3. TCRdb used MiXCR to reprocess the multiplex PCR reads, holding one entry per CDR3 protein. There are 250,000 or so distinct CDR3 sequences in the sample; roughly 17% occur only once, and around 30% lies in the top ten. The sample consisted of blood. These receptors were taken from a woman aged 18-30 years with Graves' ophthalmopathy.

The chain has TRBV11-2 and TRBJ2-3; 7 nucleotides line up with TRBD2. The CDR3 is 16 residues long. In germline, CDR1 is SGHAT, CDR2 FQNNGV. J lost 2 bases, V lost 7 bases, and 12 bases had no gene match. The CDR3 spells CASMSHPGGFTDTQYF. CDR3 coding DNA: TGTGCCAGCATGTCCCATCCCGGGGGGTTCACAGATACGCAGTATTTT.

This clonotype was seen a handful of times. V is TRBV29-1 and J is TRBJ2-1; 11 bases fit TRBD2. This CDR3 has 16 amino acids. Germline V lookup: CDR1 SQVTM, CDR2 ANQGSEA. The V gene end was trimmed by 6 bases and the J gene end by 6 bases; junction bases not matched to a gene: 13. Written as DNA, the CDR3 is TGCAGCGTCTCCTACCCCGGGACTAGCGGTCCCAATGAGCAGTTCTTC. As protein: CSVSYPGTSGPNEQFF.

V is TRBV30 and J is TRBJ2-7, with D perhaps given as TRBD1 or TRBD2 (5 bases each). This CDR3 comprises 15 residues. Trimming took off 3 bases at V and 0 bases at J, with 15 bases between the two ends. The germline gives CDR1 GTSNPN, CDR2 SVGIG (reference sequence). Here the CDR3 reads CAWRPGTESSYEQYF. CDR3 in DNA: TGTGCCTGGAGGCCCGGGACGGAGAGCTCCTACGAGCAGTACTTC.

This clonotype was counted many times. The chain recombines TRBV4-2 with TRBJ1-1; TRBD1 matches at 7 bases. The ends lost 0 bases at V and 0 bases at J; junction bases unmatched: 10. The CDR3 is made up of 18 amino acids. The germline V gene encodes CDR1 LGHNA and CDR2 YNFKEQ. CDR3 nucleotides: TGTGCCAGCAGCCAAGATGGCGACAGGGCCCGAATGAACACTGAAGCTTTCTTT. Residues: CASSQDGDRARMNTEAFF.

Worth noting for this clonotype: The junction and the germline gene differ at one end; a read error may be behind it. The chain is built from TRBV30 and TRBJ2-6; D is perhaps TRBD1 (5 bases). Germline V gene lookup returns CDR1 GTSNPN and CDR2 SVGIG (reference sequence). This CDR3 spans 17 amino acids. The CDR3 loop is CAWSQSPLFSGASVLTF. The CDR3 nucleotides are TGTGCCTGGAGTCAATCCCCTCTCTTCTCTGGGGCCAGCGTCCTGACTTTC.

This clonotype was counted at least ten times. The CDR3 spells CASSQVTAGSTDTQYF. The CDR3 DNA reads as TGCGCCAGCAGCCAAGTGACAGCGGGGAGCACAGATACGCAGTATTTT. The gene calls are TRBV4-3 and TRBJ2-3; 7 positions agree with TRBD2. There are 16 residues in the CDR3. Trimming cost V 1 base and J 0 bases; bases outside gene matches: 4. The germline V gene has CDR1 LGHNA and CDR2 YSLEER.

The V gene is TRBV27, the J gene TRBJ2-7; either TRBD1 or TRBD2 may supply D (5 bases each). V was cut by 4 bases and J by 3 bases, with 16 bases left in between. The CDR3 spans 15 residues. CDR1 is MNHEY, CDR2 SMNVEV, per germline (reference sequence). The CDR3 coding sequence is TGTGCCAGCAGTTCCGCCGGGACGGCTGGCTACGAGCAGTACTTC. The encoded protein is CASSSAGTAGYEQYF.

Many counts were recorded for this clonotype. V gene TRBV6-5 combines with J gene TRBJ1-2, with a weak D call TRBD1 (5 bases). Per germline, CDR1 MNHEY and CDR2 SVGAGI. V was clipped by 2 bases and J by 2 bases, with 6 bases between them. The CDR3 sequence is 13 residues long. The DNA of the CDR3 is TGTGCCAGCAGTTACGGGGACAACTATGGCTACACCTTC. It is translated as CASSYGDNYGYTF.

This clonotype was seen at least ten times. The chain's CDR3 is CASSIGGAGRETQYF. The CDR3 coding sequence is TGTGCCAGTAGTATCGGGGGCGCGGGGAGAGAGACCCAGTACTTC. The gene calls are TRBV19 and TRBJ2-5, with D possibly being TRBD1 or TRBD2 (6 bases each). This CDR3 comprises 15 residues. The V gene's germline CDR1 is LNHDA and CDR2 SQIVND (reference sequence). Trimming took 3 bases from V and 4 from J, leaving 15 bases between them.

This chain joins TRBV6-5 and TRBJ1-1; D is unclear. Germline CDR1 is MNHEY and CDR2 is SVGAGI. The V gene lost 4 bases and the J gene lost 0 bases, with 12 bases spanning the gap. This CDR3 has 15 residues. This CDR3 is CASSSRTELNTEAFF. CDR3 nucleotides: TGTGCCAGCAGTTCCAGGACGGAGTTGAACACTGAAGCTTTCTTT.

This clonotype turned up a few times. The chain recombines TRBV4-1 with TRBJ2-7, with D possibly TRBD1 on 6 matching bases. Germline V lookup: CDR1 MGHRA, CDR2 YSYEKL. The CDR3 consists of 16 residues. Between the trimmed V and J ends, which lost 1 base and 0 bases, there was a span of 13 bases. The CDR3: CASSQASDSFSYEQYF. The DNA of the CDR3 is TGCGCCAGCAGCCAAGCGTCGGACAGCTTCTCCTACGAGCAGTACTTC.

This clonotype was found many times. This chain connects TRBV2 to TRBJ2-1; D not certain. V was trimmed by 3 bases and J by 2 bases, leaving 11 bases between them. Germline CDR1 SNHLY, CDR2 FYNNEI. The CDR3 covers 15 residues. CDR3 loop: CASSERVPPYNEQFF. CDR3 coding DNA: TGTGCCAGCAGTGAGCGTGTACCCCCCTACAATGAGCAGTTCTTC.

This clonotype has ten or more counts. The chain has TRBV3-1 and TRBJ1-1; D not certain. The V end lost 4 bases, the J end lost 1 base, and 10 bases lay between the germline ends. The germline CDR1 and CDR2 sequences are LGHDT and YNNKEL (reference sequence). The CDR3 loop spans 14 amino acids. The DNA for the CDR3 is TGTGCCAGCAGCCCCATATATGCGAACACTGAAGCTTTCTTT. It translates to CASSPIYANTEAFF. Full variable domain (missing parts from reference TRBV3-1 and TRBJ1-1): DTAVSQTPKYLVTQMGNDKSIKCEQNLGHDTMYWYKQDSKKFLKIMFSYNNKELIINETVPNRFSPKSPDKAHLNLHINSLELGDSAVYFCASSPIYANTEAFFGQGTRLTVV.

This clonotype has ten or more counts. The junction and the germline gene differ at one end; a read error may be behind it. The V and J genes are TRBV20-1 and TRBJ2-5, with 11 bases that match TRBD2. Germline V gene lookup returns CDR1 DFQATT and CDR2 SNEGSKA (reference sequence). The CDR3 extends over 16 amino acids. The CDR3 is CSARVLAGGYQETQYF. In DNA form, the CDR3 reads TGCAGTGCAAGAGTCTTAGCGGGGGGGTACCAAGAGACCCAGTACTTC.

The rearrangement links TRBV5-4 to TRBJ1-6; D perhaps matches TRBD1 (5 bases). V was shortened by 4 bases and J by 1 base, with 18 bases between the two germline ends. CDR1 is SGHNT and CDR2 is YYREEE in the germline V gene (reference sequence). The CDR3 length is 18 residues. The CDR3 reads CASSLRSGGGSYNSPLHF. As DNA, the CDR3 is TGTGCCAGCAGCCTTCGATCGGGGGGGGGATCCTATAATTCACCCCTCCACTTT. The whole variable domain, remainder taken from reference TRBV5-4 and TRBJ1-6, is ETGVTQSPTHLIKTRGQQVTLRCSSQSGHNTVSWYQQALGQGPQFIFQYYREEENGRGNFPPRFSGLQFPNYSSELNVNALELDDSALYLCASSLRSGGGSYNSPLHFGNGTRLTVT.

This clonotype was counted at least ten times. The rearrangement links TRBV19 to TRBJ2-7; 8 nucleotides align to TRBD1. V was clipped by 5 bases and J by 2 bases; unmatched bases: 8. The CDR3 length is 15 residues. The germline CDR1 and CDR2 sequences are LNHDA and SQIVND (reference sequence). CDR3 loop: CASSLGQGLTYEQYF. The DNA for the CDR3 is TGTGCCAGTAGTCTAGGACAGGGTCTAACCTACGAGCAGTACTTC.

The sample holds many counts of this clonotype. The chain is built from TRBV20-1 and TRBJ1-1, with D unresolved. This CDR3 is built from 12 residues. Between the trimmed V and J ends, which lost 5 bases and 2 bases, there was a span of 9 bases. Per germline, CDR1 DFQATT and CDR2 SNEGSKA (reference sequence). The CDR3, as DNA: TGCAGTGCTCAGGACGGAAACACTGAAGCTTTCTTT. It translates to CSAQDGNTEAFF.

This clonotype was observed at least ten times. V and J are TRBV10-2 and TRBJ2-7; TRBD2 aligns across 12 bases. Germline V gives CDR1 WSHSY, CDR2 SAAADI. This CDR3 comprises 16 residues. Trimming cost V 2 bases and J 2 bases; bases outside gene matches: 4. CDR3 sequence reads: CASSEMTSGRPYEQYF. The CDR3 DNA is TGCGCCAGCAGTGAGATGACTAGCGGGAGACCCTACGAGCAGTACTTC.

This clonotype was observed at least ten times. The V and J genes are TRBV12-3 or TRBV12-4 and TRBJ1-4; maybe TRBD1 (5 bases). The germline V and J ends were trimmed by 2 bases and 8 bases, with 12 bases remaining between them. CDR3 length: 14 residues. CDR3 sequence (DNA): TGTGCCAGCAGTTTATGGGGCATAGGCGAAAAACTGTTTTTT. This sequence encodes CASSLWGIGEKLFF.

This clonotype was recorded many times. In DNA, the CDR3 is TGCAGTGCTAGGGTGGGGAACACTGAAGCTTTCTTT. It translates to CSARVGNTEAFF. J is TRBJ1-1 and V is TRBV20-1; D gene uncertain. Looked up from germline, CDR1 is DFQATT and CDR2 is SNEGSKA (reference sequence). The CDR3 has 12 residues. The V end was cut by 3 bases, the J end by 1 base, with 6 bases between.

This clonotype came up many times. The chain has TRBV3-1 and TRBJ1-6; D unclear. With 0 bases removed from V and 8 bases from J, the gap between germline ends came to 8 bases. CDR1 and CDR2 from the germline V gene are LGHDT and YNNKEL (reference sequence). This CDR3 has 14 amino acids. In DNA form, the CDR3 reads TGTGCCAGCAGCCAAGATCCGGGATATTCACCCCTCCACTTT. The encoded protein is CASSQDPGYSPLHF.